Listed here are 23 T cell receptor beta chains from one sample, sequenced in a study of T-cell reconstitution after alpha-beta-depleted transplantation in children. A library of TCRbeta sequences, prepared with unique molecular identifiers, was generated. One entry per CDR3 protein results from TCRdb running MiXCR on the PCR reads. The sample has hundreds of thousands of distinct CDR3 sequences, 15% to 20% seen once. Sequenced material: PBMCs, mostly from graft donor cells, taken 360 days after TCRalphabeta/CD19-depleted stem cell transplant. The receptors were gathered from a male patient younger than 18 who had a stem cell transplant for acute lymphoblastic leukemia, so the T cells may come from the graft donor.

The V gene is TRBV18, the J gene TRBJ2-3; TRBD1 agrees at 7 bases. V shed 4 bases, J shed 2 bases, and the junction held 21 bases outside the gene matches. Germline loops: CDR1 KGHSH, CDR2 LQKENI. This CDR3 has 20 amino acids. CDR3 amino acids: CASSQRTGVVAPTPTDTQYF. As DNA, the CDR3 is TGTGCCAGCTCACAGCGAACAGGGGTCGTAGCGCCGACCCCCACAGATACGCAGTATTTT.

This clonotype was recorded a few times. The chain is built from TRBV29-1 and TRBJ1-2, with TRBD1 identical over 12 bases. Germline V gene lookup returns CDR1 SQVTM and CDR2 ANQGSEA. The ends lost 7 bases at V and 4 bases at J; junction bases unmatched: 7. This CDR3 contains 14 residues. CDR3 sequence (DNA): TGCAGCGCCGGGACAGGGGGCAGGGGCTATGGCTACACCTTC. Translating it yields CSAGTGGRGYGYTF.

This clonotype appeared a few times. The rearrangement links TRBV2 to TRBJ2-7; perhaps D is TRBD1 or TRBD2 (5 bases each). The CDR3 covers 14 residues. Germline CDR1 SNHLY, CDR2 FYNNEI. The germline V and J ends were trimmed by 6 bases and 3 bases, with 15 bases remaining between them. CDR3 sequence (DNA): TGTGCCAGCAGAGAGGGGACGATAAGCTACGAGCAGTACTTC. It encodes CASREGTISYEQYF.

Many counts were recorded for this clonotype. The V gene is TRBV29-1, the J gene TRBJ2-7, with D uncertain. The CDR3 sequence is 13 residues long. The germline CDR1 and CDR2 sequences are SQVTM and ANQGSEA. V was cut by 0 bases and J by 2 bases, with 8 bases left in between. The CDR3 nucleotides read TGCAGCGTTGAAGATTTGGGAACCTACGAGCAGTACTTC. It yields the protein CSVEDLGTYEQYF.

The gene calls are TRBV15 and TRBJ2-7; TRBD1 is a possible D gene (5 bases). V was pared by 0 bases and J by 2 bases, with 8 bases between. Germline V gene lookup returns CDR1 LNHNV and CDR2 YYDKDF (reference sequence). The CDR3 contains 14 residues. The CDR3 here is CATSREQAPYEQYF. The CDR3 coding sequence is TGTGCCACCAGCAGAGAACAGGCCCCCTACGAGCAGTACTTC.

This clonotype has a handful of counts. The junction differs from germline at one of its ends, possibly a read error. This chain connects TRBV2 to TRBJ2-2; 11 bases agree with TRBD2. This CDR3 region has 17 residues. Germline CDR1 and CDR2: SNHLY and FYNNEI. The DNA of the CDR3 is TGTACCAGCAGCTCCACTAGCGGGAGATCAGGGACCGGGGAGCTGTTTTTT. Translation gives CTSSSTSGRSGTGELFF.

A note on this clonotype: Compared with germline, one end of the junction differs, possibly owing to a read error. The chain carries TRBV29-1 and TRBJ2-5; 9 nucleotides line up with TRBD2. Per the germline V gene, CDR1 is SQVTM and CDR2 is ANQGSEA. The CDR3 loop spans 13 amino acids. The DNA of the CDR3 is TGCAGCGTAGCCGGGACTAGCCAAGAGAGTCTCCACTTC. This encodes CSVAGTSQESLHF.

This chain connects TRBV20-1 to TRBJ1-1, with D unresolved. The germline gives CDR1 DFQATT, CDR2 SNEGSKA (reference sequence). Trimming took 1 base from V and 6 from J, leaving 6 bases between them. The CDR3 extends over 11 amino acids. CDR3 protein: CSARGPAEAFF. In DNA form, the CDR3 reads TGCAGTGCTAGAGGCCCAGCTGAAGCTTTCTTT.

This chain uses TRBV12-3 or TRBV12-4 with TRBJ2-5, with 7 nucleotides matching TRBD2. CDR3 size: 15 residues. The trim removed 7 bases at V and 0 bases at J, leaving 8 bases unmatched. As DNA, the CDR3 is TGTGCCAGCACTAGACTAGCCCCGTACCAAGAGACCCAGTACTTC. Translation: CASTRLAPYQETQYF.

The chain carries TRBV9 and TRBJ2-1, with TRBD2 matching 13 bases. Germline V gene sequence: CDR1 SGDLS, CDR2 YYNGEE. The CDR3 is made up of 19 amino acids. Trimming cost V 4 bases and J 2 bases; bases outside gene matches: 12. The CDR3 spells CASSPLRTSGSTPYNEQFF. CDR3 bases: TGTGCCAGCAGCCCCCTAAGGACTAGCGGGAGTACGCCCTACAATGAGCAGTTCTTC.

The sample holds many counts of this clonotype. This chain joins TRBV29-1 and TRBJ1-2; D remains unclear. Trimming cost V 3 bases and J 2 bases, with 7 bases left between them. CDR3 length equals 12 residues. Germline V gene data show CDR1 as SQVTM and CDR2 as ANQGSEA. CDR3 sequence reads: CSVDWGNYGYTF. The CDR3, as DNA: TGCAGCGTTGATTGGGGAAACTATGGCTACACCTTC.

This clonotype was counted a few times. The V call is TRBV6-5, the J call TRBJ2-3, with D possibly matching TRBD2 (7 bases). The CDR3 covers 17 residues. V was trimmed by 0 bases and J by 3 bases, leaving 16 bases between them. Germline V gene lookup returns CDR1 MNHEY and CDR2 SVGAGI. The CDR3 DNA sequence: TGTGCCAGCAGTTACTCGTTCGGGGGGCGGAGAACAGATACGCAGTATTTT. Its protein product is CASSYSFGGRRTDTQYF.

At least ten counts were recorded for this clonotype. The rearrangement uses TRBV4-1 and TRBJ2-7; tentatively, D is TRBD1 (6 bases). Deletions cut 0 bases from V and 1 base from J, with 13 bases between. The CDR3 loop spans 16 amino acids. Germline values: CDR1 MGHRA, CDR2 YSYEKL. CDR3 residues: CASSQDGTGTSYEQYF. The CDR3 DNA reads TGCGCCAGCAGCCAAGACGGAACCGGGACATCCTACGAGCAGTACTTC.

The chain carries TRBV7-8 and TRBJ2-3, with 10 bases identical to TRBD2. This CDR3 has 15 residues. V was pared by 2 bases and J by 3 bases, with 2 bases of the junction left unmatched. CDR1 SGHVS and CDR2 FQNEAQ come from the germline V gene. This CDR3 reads CASSLQTSGTDTQYF. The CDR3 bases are TGTGCCAGCAGCTTACAGACTAGCGGGACAGATACGCAGTATTTT.

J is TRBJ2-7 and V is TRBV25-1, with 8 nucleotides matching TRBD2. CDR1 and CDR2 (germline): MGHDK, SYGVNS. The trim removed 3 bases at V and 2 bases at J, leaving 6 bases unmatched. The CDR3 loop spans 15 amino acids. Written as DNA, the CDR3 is TGTGCCAGCAGTGATCATAGCGGGGTAGCCTACGAGCAGTACTTC. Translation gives CASSDHSGVAYEQYF.

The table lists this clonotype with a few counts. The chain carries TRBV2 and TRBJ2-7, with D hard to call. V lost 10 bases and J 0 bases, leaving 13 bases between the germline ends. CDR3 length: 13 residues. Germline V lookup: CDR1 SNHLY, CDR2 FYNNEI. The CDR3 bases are TGTGCCACCGCGCCCCGGAGCTCCTACGAGCAGTACTTC. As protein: CATAPRSSYEQYF.

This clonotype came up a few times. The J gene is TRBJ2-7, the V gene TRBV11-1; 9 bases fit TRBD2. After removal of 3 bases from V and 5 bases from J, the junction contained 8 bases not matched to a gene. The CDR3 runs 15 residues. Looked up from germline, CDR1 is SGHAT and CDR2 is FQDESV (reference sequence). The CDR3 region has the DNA TGTGCCAGCAGCTTCACCGTAGCGGGAGACAACGAGCAGTACTTC. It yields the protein CASSFTVAGDNEQYF.

The chain's CDR3 is CAWLSGRVLYNEQFF. In nucleotides, the CDR3 is TGTGCCTGGCTTAGCGGGAGGGTCCTGTACAATGAGCAGTTCTTC. The V gene is TRBV30, the J gene TRBJ2-1, with 11 bases aligning to TRBD2. Trimming removed 5 bases from V and 4 bases from J; junction bases left unmatched: 7. The CDR3 runs to 15 residues. The germline CDR1 and CDR2 sequences are GTSNPN and SVGIG (reference sequence).

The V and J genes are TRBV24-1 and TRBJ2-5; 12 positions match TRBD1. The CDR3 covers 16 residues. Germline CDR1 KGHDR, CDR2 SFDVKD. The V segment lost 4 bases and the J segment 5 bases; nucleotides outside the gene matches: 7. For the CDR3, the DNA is TGTGCCACCAGTGACTCCGGGACAGGGGGCCGTGAGACCCAGTACTTC. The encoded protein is CATSDSGTGGRETQYF.

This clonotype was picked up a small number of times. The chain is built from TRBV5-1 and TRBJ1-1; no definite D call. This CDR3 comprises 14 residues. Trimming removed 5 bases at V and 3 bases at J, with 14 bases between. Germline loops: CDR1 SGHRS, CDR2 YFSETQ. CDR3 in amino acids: CASRPDMLYTEAFF. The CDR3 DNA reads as TGCGCCAGCAGGCCCGACATGCTATACACTGAAGCTTTCTTT.

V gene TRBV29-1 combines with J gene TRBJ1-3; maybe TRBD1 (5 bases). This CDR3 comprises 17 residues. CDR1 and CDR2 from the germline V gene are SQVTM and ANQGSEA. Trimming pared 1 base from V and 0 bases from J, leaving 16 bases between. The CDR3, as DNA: TGCAGCGTTGAAGTGTGGGTACAGGACCACTCTGGAAACACCATATATTTT. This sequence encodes CSVEVWVQDHSGNTIYF.

CDR3 region: CASSLVRLAGDEQFF. CDR3 nucleotide sequence: TGTGCCAGCAGCTTAGTACGGCTAGCGGGAGATGAGCAGTTCTTC. The chain has TRBV7-8 and TRBJ2-1; 10 nucleotides agree with TRBD2. J was trimmed by 8 bases and V by 1 base; bases with no gene match: 5. This CDR3 has 15 amino acids. CDR1 is SGHVS and CDR2 is FQNEAQ in the germline V gene.

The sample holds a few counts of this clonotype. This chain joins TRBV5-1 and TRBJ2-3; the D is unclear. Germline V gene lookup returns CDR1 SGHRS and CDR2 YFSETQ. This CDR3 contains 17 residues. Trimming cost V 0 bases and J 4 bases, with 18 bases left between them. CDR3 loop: CASSLGNVAPGADTQYF. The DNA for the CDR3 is TGCGCCAGCAGCTTGGGGAACGTAGCACCTGGGGCAGATACGCAGTATTTT.